This T cell receptor (beta chain) was sequenced in a study of shared clonotypes between healthy human individuals. On the study more broadly: Every donor yielded three CD4 naive, three CD4 memory, two CD8 naive and one CD8 memory plate. Points from the study as a whole: The generation probabilities recorded for non-shared clonotypes fell below those of clonotypes shared by all four donors.

A remark on this clone: Antigen unknown.

Replicate PCRs from sorted subsets contained about 0.2 ug DNA, which is approximately 30,000 T cell genomes. This table comes from immunoSEQ multiplex PCR, and its TCRdb copy is limited to in-frame clones, with some not included. The table has about 1.9 million clones, 85% to 95% seen once. Naive CD8 cells comprised CD45RO-negative, CCR7-positively selected cells, excluding terminally differentiated effector memory CD45RA+ cells. Germline CDR1 MNHNS, CDR2 SASEGT. Trimming took 2 bases from V and 5 from J; bases not matched to a gene: 12. This CDR3 region has 17 residues. The sample comprised naive CD8+ T cells from PBMCs. This sequence was found in a man younger than 35 in good health. Some clones in this sample may be carry-over from other donors' samples. V usage is TRBV6-1 and J usage is TRBJ2-7; 10 nucleotides line up with TRBD2. CDR3 sequence: CASSETSGRGMRDEQYF. Here the CDR3 DNA reads TGTGCCAGCAGTGAAACCAGCGGGAGGGGTATGAGGGACGAGCAGTACTTC.